The entry below describes one T cell receptor (beta chain). Its antigen is undetermined. V was clipped by 6 bases and J by 7 bases; unmatched bases: 7. Germline V gene data show CDR1 as SGHTA and CDR2 as FQGNSA. The CDR3 is 15 amino acids. This sample was included in a study of OX40 agonist ivuxolimab in advanced cancers. Study-wide background: The patients received agonistic anti-OX40 (CD134) antibody ivuxolimab. Across the patients, intravenous ivuxolimab was delivered every 2 weeks at 0.01 to 10 mg/kg.

Overall study results and limits: Low clonal expansion, among the lowest seen, marked partial responders at 0.1-3.0 mg/kg.

TCRdb keeps only in-frame clones here, not all; method: immunoSEQ multiplex PCR. The sample yields about 82,000 clones, over 65% seen once. This sequence was found in an adult with an advanced solid tumor such as melanoma, head and neck, liver or kidney cancer. The sample consisted of CD4+ or CD8+ T cells sorted from blood, taken in a trial of the OX40 agonist ivuxolimab. The chain recombines TRBV7-2 with TRBJ2-1, with 12 nucleotides matching TRBD1. The CDR3 sequence: CASSPGTGGLNEQFF. CDR3 sequence (DNA): TGTGCCAGCAGTCCCGGGACAGGGGGCCTTAATGAGCAGTTCTTC.